This T cell receptor beta chain is drawn from a study of blood T cell repertoires in COVID-19. Background on the study: The United States, Italy and Spain provided the acute and convalescent COVID-19 samples. Sources were T cells, B-cell-depleted T cells, or PBMCs; the material itself was cDNA or gDNA.

Per germline, CDR1 SGHRS and CDR2 YFSETQ. The CDR3 is made up of 15 amino acids. Deletions cut 4 bases from V and 1 base from J, with 14 bases between. Authors' analysis steps: Estimation of nucleated cell counts was performed using reference gene primer amplification. The repertoire was sequenced with immunoSEQ multiplex PCR; TCRdb's copy has only in-frame clones and lacks some. V, J and clone size are taken as reported in that table, and D and trimming were inferred from the DNA itself. The sample has 60,000 to 95,000 clones, around nine tenths seen once. The origin of this receptor is a human donor in a cohort sampled during active COVID-19. Input material: peripheral blood. This chain links TRBV5-1 with TRBJ1-1; unclear D gene. For the CDR3, the DNA is TGCGCCAGCAGCCCCGAGCCCAATCGGAACACTGAAGCTTTCTTT. It translates to CASSPEPNRNTEAFF.